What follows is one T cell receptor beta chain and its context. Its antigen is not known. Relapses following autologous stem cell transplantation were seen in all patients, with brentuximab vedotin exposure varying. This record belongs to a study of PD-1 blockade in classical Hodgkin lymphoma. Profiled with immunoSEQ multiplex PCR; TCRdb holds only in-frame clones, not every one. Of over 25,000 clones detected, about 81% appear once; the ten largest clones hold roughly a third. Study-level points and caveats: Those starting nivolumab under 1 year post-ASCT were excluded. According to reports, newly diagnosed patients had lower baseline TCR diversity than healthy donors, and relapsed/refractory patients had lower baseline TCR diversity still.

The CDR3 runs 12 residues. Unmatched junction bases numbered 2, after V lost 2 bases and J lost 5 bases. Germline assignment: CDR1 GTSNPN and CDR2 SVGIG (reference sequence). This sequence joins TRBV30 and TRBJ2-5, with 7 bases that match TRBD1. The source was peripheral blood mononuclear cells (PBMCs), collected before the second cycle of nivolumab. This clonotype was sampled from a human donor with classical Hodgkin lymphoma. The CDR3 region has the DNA TGTGCCTGGAGTTCACAGGGGGAGACCCAGTACTTC. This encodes CAWSSQGETQYF. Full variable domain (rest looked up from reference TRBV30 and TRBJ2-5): SQTIHQWPATLVQPVGSPLSLECTVEGTSNPNLYWYRQAAGRGLQLLFYSVGIGQISSEVPQNLSASRPQDRQFILSSKKLLLSDSGFYLCAWSSQGETQYFGPGTRLLVL.